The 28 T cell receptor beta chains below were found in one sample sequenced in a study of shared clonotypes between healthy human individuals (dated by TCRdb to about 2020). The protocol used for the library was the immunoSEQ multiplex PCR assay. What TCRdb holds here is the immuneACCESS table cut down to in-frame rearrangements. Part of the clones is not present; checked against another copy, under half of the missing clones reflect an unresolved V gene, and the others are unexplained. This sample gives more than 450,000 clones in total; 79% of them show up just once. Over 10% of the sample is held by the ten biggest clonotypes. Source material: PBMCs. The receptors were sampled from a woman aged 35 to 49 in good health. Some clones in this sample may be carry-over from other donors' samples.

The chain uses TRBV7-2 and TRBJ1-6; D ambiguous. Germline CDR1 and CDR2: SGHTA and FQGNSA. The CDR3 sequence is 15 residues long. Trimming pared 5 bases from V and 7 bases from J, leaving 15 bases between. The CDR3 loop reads CASSPRAAPNSPLHF. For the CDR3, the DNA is TGTGCCAGCAGCCCCCGGGCAGCCCCAAATTCACCCCTCCACTTT.

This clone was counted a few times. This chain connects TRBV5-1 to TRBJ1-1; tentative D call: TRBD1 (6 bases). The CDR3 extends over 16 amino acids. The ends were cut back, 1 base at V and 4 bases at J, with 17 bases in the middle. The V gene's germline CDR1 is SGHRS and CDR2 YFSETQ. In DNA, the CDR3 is TGCGCCAGCAGCTTGAATTCAGGGGATGGTGGCACTGAAGCTTTCTTT. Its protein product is CASSLNSGDGGTEAFF.

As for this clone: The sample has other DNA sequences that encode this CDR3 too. The CDR3 is CASSQADRVGGYTF. CDR3 DNA: TGCGCCAGCAGCCAAGCGGACAGGGTGGGTGGCTACACCTTC. The rearrangement uses TRBV4-1 and TRBJ1-2; 8 positions match TRBD1. Germline V gene data show CDR1 as MGHRA and CDR2 as YSYEKL. The V gene end was trimmed by 1 base and the J gene end by 7 bases; junction bases not matched to a gene: 5. The CDR3 runs 14 residues.

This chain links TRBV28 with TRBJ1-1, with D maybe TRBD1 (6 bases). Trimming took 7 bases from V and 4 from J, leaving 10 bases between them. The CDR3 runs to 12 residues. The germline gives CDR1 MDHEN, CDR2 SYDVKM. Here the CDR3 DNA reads TGTGCCAGCATTACGACAGGCACTGAAGCTTTCTTT. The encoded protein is CASITTGTEAFF.

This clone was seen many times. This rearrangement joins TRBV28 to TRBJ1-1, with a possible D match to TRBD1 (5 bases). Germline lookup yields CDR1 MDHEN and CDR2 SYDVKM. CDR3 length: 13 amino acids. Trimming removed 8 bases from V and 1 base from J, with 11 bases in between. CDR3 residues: CASRDQGNTEAFF. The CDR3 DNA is TGTGCCAGCCGAGATCAGGGGAACACTGAAGCTTTCTTT.

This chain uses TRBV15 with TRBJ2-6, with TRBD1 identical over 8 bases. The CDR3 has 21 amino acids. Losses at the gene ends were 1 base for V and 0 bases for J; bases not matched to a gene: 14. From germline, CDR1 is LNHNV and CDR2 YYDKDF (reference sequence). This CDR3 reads CATSRAPGGAVTNSGANVLTF. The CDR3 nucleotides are TGTGCCACCAGCAGAGCACCAGGGGGCGCAGTTACCAACTCTGGGGCCAACGTCCTGACTTTC.

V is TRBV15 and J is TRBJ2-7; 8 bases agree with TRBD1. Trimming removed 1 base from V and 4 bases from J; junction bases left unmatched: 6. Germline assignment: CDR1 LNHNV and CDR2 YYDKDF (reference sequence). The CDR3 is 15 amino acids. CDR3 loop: CATSRVGQGIYEQYF. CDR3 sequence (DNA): TGTGCCACCAGCAGAGTTGGACAGGGTATTTACGAGCAGTACTTC.

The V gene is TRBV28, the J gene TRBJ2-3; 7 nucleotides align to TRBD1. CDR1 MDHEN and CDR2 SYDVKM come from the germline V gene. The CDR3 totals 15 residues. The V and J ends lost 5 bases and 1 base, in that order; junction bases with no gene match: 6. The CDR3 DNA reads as TGTGCCAGCAGTCCGCCGGACAGGCGCACAGATACGCAGTATTTT. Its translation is CASSPPDRRTDTQYF.

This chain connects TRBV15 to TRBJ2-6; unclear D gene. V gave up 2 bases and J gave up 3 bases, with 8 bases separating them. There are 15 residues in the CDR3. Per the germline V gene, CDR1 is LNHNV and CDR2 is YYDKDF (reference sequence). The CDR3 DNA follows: TGTGCCACCAGCAGATTGACCGGTGGGGCCAACGTCCTGACTTTC. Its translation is CATSRLTGGANVLTF.

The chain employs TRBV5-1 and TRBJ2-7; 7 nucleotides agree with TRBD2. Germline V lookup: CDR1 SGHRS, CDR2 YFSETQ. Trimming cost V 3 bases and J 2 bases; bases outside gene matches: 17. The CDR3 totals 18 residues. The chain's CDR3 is CASSYSPGGLDTAYEQYF. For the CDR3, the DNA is TGCGCCAGCAGCTACTCCCCGGGGGGTTTGGACACCGCCTACGAGCAGTACTTC.

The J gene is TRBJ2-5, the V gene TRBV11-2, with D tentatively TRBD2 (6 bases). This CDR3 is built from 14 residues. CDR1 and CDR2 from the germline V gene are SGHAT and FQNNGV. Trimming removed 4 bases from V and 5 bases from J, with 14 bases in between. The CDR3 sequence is CASSSGGAWETQYF. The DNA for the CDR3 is TGTGCCAGCAGCTCCGGAGGGGCCTGGGAGACCCAGTACTTC.

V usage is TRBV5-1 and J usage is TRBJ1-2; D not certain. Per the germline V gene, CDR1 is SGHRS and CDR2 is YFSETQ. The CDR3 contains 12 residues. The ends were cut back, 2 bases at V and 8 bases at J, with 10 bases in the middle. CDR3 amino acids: CASSFGGGGYTF. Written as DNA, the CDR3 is TGCGCCAGCAGCTTCGGAGGAGGAGGCTACACCTTC.

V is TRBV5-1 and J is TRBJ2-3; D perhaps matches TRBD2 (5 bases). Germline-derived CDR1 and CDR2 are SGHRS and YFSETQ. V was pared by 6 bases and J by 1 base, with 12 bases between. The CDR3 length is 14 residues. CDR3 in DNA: TGCGCCAGCAACCGGGAACCGGGCACAGATACGCAGTATTTT. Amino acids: CASNREPGTDTQYF.

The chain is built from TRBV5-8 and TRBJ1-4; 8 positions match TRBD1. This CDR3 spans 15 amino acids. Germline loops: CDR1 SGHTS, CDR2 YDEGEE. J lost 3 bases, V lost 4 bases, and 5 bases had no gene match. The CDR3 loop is CASSGGTGANEKLFF. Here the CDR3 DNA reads TGTGCCAGCAGCGGCGGGACAGGAGCTAATGAAAAACTGTTTTTT.

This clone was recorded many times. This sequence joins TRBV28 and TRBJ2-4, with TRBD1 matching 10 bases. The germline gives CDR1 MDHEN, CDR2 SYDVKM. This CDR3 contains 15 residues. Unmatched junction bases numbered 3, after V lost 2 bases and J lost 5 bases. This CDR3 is CASSLIGTGENIQYF. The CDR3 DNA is TGTGCCAGCAGTTTAATCGGGACAGGGGAAAACATTCAGTACTTC.

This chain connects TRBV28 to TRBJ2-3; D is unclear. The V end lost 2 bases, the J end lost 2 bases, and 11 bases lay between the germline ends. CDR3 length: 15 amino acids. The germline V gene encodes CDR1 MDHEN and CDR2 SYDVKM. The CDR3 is CASSLRATVTDTQYF. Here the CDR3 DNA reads TGTGCCAGCAGTTTACGGGCGACGGTCACAGATACGCAGTATTTT.

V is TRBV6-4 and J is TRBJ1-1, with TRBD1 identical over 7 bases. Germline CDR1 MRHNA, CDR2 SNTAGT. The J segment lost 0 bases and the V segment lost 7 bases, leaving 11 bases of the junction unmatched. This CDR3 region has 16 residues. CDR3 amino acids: CASTKAQGRLNTEAFF. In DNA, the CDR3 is TGTGCCAGCACTAAGGCACAGGGGAGATTGAACACTGAAGCTTTCTTT.

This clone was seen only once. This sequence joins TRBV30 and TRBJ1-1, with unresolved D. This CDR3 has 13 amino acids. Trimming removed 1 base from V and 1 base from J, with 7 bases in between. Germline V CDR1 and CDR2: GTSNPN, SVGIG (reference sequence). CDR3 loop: CAWSGPRNTEAFF. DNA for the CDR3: TGTGCCTGGAGTGGGCCGCGGAACACTGAAGCTTTCTTT.

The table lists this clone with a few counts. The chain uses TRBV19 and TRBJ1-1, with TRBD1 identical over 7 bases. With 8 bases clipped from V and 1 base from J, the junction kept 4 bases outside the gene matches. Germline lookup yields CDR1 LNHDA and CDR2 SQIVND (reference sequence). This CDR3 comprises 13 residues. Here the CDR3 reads CASSQGTNTEAFF. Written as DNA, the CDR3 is TGTGCCAGTTCACAGGGGACGAACACTGAAGCTTTCTTT.

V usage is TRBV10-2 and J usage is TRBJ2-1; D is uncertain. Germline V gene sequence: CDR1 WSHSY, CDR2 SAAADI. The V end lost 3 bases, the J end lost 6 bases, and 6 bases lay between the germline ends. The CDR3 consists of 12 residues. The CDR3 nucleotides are TGCGCCAGCAGTGAAGACGTCAATGAGCAGTTCTTC. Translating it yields CASSEDVNEQFF.

In nucleotides, the CDR3 is TGTGCCAGCAGCCCTAGACAGGGCTCGCGCTACGAGCAGTACTTC. It specifies CASSPRQGSRYEQYF. The rearrangement joins TRBV11-2 to TRBJ2-7; 7 nucleotides agree with TRBD1. The CDR3 length is 15 residues. CDR1 SGHAT and CDR2 FQNNGV come from the germline V gene. V gave up 5 bases and J gave up 3 bases; unmatched junction bases: 10.

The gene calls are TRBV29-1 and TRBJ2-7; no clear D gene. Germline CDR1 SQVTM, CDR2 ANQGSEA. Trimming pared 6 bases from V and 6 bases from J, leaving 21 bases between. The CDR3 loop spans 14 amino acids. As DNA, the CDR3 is TGCAGCGTGGGTCCTGGACGGAACCTGGGCGAGCAGTACTTC. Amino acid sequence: CSVGPGRNLGEQYF.

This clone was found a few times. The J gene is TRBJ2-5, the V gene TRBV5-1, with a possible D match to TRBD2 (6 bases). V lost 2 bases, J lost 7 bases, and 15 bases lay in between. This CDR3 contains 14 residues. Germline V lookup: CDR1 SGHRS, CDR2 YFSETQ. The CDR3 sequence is CASSFPGRGGTQYF. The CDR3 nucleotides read TGCGCCAGCAGCTTTCCCGGGAGAGGCGGGACCCAGTACTTC. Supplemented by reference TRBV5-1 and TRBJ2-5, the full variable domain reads KAGVTQTPRYLIKTRGQQVTLSCSPISGHRSVSWYQQTPGQGLQFLFEYFSETQRNKGNFPGRFSGRQFSNSRSEMNVSTLELGDSALYLCASSFPGRGGTQYFGPGTRLLVL.

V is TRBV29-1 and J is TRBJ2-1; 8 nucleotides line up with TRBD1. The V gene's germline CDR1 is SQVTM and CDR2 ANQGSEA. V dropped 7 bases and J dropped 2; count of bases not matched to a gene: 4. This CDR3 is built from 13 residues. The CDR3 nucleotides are TGCAGCGCCGACAGGGGCCCCTACAATGAGCAGTTCTTC. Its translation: CSADRGPYNEQFF.

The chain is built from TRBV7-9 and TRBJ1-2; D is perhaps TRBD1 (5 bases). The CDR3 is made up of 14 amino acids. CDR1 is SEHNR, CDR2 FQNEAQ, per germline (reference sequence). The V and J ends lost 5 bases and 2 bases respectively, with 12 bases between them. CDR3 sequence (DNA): TGTGCCAGCAGCCGGGACGGCGCAAACTATGGCTACACCTTC. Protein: CASSRDGANYGYTF.

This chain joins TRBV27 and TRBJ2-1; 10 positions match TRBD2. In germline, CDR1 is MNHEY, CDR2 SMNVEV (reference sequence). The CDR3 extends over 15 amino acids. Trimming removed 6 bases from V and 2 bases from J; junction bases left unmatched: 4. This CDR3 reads CASRKREGPYNEQFF. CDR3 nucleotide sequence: TGTGCCAGCAGAAAGCGGGAGGGCCCCTACAATGAGCAGTTCTTC.

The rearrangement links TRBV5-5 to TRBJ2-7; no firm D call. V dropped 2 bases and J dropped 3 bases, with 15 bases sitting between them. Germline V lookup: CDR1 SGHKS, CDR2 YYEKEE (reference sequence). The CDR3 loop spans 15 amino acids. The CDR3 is CASSFSLAGYYEQYF. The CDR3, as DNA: TGTGCCAGCAGCTTTAGTTTAGCAGGATACTACGAGCAGTACTTC.

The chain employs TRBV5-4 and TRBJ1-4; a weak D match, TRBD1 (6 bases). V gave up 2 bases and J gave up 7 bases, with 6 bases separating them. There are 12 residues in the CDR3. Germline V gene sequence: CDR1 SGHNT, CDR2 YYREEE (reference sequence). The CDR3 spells CASSLQGEKLFF. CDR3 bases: TGTGCCAGCAGCTTACAGGGTGAAAAACTGTTTTTT.